This T cell receptor beta chain comes out of a study of CD8+ T cells in alopecia areata. Treatment reported: oral pan-JAK inhibitor, 5-10 mg twice daily. It was cDNA, reverse transcribed from extracted RNA, that served as the sequencing template. Some clones are missing from TCRdb's copy, which holds only in-frame ones; the method was immunoSEQ multiplex PCR. The repertoire holds roughly 120,000 clones, roughly three fifths seen once, with 12% in the top ten. This CDR3 spans 13 amino acids. Per germline, CDR1 SQVTM and CDR2 ANQGSEA. Trimming took off 7 bases at V and 5 bases at J, with 15 bases between the two ends.

The sequencing here drew on CD8+ T cells sorted from blood, taken at week 24, from a patient treated with tofacitinib. The sequence was collected from a human donor with alopecia areata. The J gene is TRBJ2-1, the V gene TRBV29-1; either TRBD1 or TRBD2 may fit D (5 bases each). CDR3 residues: CSATGTEDNEQFF. The CDR3 DNA reads as TGCAGCGCCACCGGGACGGAGGACAATGAGCAGTTCTTC.